The following is a T cell receptor (beta chain) sequence with its context. Its antigen is undetermined. In preparing bulk TCR libraries, previously described methods and listed TCR primers were used. Via MiXCR, TCRdb re-called the PCR reads, giving one row per CDR3 protein. The sample includes tens of thousands of distinct CDR3 sequences, around 33% of them seen just once. This sample was included in a study of molecular identifiers for immune sequencing clone quantification. The wider study: For replicates, RNA isolated from 20,000 or 100,000 naive CD8 cells was divided into five portions, of which four were sequenced. Overall study findings and caveats: Highly expanded clone sizes could be underestimated by identical TCR molecules that share a barcode.

The CDR3 covers 13 residues. Germline lookup yields CDR1 SGHVS and CDR2 FNYEAQ. V was pared by 0 bases and J by 5 bases, with 7 bases between. The sequencing input was naive CD8+ T cells from blood, with Jurkat cell RNA spiked in. The subset was: FACS-sorted CD8+CD4-CCR7+CD45RA+ naive T cells. The rearrangement links TRBV7-6 to TRBJ2-5; D not resolved. This receptor was obtained from a human donor in good health. Some libraries in this study had Jurkat cell RNA spiked in. CDR3 coding DNA: TGTGCCAGCAGCTTAGCGTTGAGTGAGACCCAGTACTTC. Its translation is CASSLALSETQYF. Drawing the rest from reference TRBV7-6 and TRBJ2-5, the complete variable domain is GAGVSQSPRYKVTKRGQDVALRCDPISGHVSLYWYRQALGQGPEFLTYFNYEAQQDKSGLPNDRFSAERPEGSISTLTIQRTEQRDSAMYRCASSLALSETQYFGPGTRLLVL.